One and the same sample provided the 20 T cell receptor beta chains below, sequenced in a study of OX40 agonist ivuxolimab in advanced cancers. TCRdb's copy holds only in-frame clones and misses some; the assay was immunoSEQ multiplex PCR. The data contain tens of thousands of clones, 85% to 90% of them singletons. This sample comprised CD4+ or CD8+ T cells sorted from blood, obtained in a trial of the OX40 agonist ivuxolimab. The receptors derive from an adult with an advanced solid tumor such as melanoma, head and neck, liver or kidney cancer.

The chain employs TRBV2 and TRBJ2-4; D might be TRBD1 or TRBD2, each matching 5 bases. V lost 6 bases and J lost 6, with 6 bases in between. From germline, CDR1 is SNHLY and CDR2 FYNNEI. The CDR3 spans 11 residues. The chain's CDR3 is CASRGVNIQYF. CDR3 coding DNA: TGTGCCAGCAGGGGGGTAAACATTCAGTACTTC. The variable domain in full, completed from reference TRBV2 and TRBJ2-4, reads EPEVTQTPSHQVTQMGQEVILRCVPISNHLYFYWYRQILGQKVEFLVSFYNNEISEKSEIFDDQFSVERPDGSNFTLKIRSTKLEDSAMYFCASRGVNIQYFGAGTRLSVL.

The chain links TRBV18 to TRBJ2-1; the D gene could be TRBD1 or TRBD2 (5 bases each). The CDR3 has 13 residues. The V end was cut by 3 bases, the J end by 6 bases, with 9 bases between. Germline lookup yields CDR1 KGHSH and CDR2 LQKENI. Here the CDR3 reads CASSPVRGNEQFF. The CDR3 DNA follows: TGTGCCAGCTCACCGGTGAGGGGCAATGAGCAGTTCTTC.

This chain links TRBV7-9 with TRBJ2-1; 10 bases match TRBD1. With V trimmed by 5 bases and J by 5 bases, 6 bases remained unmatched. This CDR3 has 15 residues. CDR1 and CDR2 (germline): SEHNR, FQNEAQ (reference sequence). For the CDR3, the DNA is TGTGCCAGCAGCCTCGGGACAGGGGTTAACAATGAGCAGTTCTTC. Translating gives CASSLGTGVNNEQFF.

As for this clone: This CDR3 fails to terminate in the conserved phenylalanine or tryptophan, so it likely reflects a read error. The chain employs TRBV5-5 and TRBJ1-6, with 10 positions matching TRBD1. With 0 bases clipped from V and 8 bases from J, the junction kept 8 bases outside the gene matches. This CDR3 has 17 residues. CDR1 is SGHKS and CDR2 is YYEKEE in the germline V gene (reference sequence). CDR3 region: CASSLVGTGAEDSPLHL. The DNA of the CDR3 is TGTGCCAGCAGCTTGGTCGGGACAGGGGCTGAAGATTCACCCCTCCACCTT.

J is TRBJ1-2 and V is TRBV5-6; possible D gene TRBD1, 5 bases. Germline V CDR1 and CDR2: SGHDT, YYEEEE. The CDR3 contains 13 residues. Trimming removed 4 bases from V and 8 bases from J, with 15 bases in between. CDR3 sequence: CASSPRRGRGYTF. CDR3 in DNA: TGTGCCAGCAGCCCTAGGAGGGGAAGGGGCTACACCTTC.

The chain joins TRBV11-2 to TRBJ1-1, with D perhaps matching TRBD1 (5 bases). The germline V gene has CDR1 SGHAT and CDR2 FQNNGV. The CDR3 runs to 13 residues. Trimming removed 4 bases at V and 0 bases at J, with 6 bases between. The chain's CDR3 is CASSSGMNTEAFF. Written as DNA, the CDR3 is TGTGCCAGCAGCTCAGGGATGAACACTGAAGCTTTCTTT.

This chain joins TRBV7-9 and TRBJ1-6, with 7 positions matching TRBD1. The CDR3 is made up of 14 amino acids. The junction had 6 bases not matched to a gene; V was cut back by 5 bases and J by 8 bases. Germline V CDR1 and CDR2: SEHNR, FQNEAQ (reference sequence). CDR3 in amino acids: CASSAGGQYSPLHF. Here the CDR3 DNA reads TGTGCCAGCAGCGCCGGGGGACAGTATTCACCCCTCCACTTT.

Written as DNA, the CDR3 is TGTGCCACACAGGGGGGGAATCGCTACACCTTC. This translates into CATQGGNRYTF. The chain is built from TRBV6-4 and TRBJ1-2, with 8 bases identical to TRBD1. CDR1 and CDR2 (germline): MRHNA, SNTAGT. Trimming cost V 10 bases and J 9 bases; bases outside gene matches: 7. The CDR3 runs to 11 residues.

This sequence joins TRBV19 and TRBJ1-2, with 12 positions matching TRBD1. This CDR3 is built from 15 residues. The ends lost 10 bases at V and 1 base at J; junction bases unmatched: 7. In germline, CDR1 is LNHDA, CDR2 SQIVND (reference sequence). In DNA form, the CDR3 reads TGTGCCACCCGGGACAGGGGGCGCGGTAACTATGGCTACACCTTC. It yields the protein CATRDRGRGNYGYTF. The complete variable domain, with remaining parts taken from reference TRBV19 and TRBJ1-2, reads DGGITQSPKYLFRKEGQNVTLSCEQNLNHDAMYWYRQDPGQGLRLIYYSQIVNDFQKGDIAEGYSVSREKKESFPLTVTSAQKNPTAFYLCATRDRGRGNYGYTFGSGTRLTVV.

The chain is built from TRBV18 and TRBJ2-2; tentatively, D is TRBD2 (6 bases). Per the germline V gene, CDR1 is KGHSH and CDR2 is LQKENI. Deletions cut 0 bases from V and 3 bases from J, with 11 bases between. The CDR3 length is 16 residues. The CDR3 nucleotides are TGTGCCAGCTCACCACCAAATAGCGGATACACCGGGGAGCTGTTTTTT. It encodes CASSPPNSGYTGELFF. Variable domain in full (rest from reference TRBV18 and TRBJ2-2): NAGVMQNPRHLVRRRGQEARLRCSPMKGHSHVYWYRQLPEEGLKFMVYLQKENIIDESGMPKERFSAEFPKEGPSILRIQQVVRGDSAAYFCASSPPNSGYTGELFFGEGSRLTVL.

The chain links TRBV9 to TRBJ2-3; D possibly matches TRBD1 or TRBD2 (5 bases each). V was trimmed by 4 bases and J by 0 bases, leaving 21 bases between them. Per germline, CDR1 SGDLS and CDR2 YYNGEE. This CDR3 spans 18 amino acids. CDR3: CASSPRGSGGASTDTQYF. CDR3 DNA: TGTGCCAGCAGCCCCCGGGGTAGTGGGGGAGCTAGCACAGATACGCAGTATTTT.

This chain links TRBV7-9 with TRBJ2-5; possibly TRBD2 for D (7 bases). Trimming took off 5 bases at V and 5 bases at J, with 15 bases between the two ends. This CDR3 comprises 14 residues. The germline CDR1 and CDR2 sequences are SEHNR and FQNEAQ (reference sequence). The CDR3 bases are TGTGCCAGCAGCCTTGGGGGGGCTACGGAGACCCAGTACTTC. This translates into CASSLGGATETQYF.

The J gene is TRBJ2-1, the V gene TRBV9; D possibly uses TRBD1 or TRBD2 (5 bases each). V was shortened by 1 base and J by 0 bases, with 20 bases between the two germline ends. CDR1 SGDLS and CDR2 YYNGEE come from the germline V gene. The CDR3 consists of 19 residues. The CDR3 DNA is TGTGCCAGCAGCGTATTCACTAGTGGGGGACGAAGCTCCTACAATGAGCAGTTCTTC. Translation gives CASSVFTSGGRSSYNEQFF.

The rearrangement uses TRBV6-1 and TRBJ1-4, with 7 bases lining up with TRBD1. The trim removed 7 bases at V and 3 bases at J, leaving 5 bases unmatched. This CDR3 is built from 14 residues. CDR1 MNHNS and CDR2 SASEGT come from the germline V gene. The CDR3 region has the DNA TGTGCCAGCAAAGGGGGCCTGGCTAATGAAAAACTGTTTTTT. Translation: CASKGGLANEKLFF.

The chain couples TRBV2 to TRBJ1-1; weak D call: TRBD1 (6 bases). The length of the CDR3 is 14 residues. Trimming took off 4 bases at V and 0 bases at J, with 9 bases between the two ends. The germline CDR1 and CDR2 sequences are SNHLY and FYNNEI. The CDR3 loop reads CASSGTVMNTEAFF. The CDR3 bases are TGTGCCAGCAGTGGGACAGTGATGAACACTGAAGCTTTCTTT.

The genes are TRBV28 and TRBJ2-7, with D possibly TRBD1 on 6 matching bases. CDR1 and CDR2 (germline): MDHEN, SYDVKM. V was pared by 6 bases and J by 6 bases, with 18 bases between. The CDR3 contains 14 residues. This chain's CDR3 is CASSLPTGLAEQYF. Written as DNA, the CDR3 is TGTGCCAGCAGCCTTCCTACAGGGTTGGCCGAGCAGTACTTC.

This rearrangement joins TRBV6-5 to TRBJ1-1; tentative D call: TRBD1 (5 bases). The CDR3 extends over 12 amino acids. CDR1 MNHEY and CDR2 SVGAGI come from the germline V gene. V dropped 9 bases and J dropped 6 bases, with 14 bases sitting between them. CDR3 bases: TGTGCCAGTAAGACAGATAAGGCTGAAGCTTTCTTT. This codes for CASKTDKAEAFF.

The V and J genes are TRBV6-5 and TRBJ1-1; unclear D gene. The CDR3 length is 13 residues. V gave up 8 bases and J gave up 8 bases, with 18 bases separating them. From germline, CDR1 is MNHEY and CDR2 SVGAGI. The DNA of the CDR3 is TGTGCCAGCGCCCCGTTTCCCCATCGAGAAGCTTTCTTT. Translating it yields CASAPFPHREAFF.

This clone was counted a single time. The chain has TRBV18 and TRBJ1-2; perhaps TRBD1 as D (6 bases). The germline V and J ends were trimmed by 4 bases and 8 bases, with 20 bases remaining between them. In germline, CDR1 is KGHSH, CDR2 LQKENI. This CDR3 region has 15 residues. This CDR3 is CASSQDRLLPGGYTF. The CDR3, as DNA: TGTGCCAGCTCACAGGACAGACTGTTACCCGGGGGCTACACCTTC.

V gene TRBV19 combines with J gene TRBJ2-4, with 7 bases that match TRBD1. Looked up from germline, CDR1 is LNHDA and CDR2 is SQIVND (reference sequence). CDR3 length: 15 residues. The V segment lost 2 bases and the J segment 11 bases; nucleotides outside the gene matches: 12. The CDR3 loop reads CASSIRFGDRDLQYF. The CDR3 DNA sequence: TGTGCCAGTAGTATAAGGTTTGGGGACAGAGACCTTCAGTACTTC.